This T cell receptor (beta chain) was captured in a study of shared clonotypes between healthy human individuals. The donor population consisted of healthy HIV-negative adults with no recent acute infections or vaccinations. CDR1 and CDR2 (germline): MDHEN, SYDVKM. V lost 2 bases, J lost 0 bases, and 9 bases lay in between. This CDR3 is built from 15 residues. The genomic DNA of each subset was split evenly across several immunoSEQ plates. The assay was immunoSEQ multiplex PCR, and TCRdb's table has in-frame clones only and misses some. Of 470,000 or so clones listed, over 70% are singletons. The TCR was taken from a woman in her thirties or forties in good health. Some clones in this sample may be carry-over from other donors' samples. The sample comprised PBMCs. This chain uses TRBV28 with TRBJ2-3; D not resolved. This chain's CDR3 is CASSLADGSTDTQYF. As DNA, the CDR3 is TGTGCCAGCAGTTTAGCGGACGGAAGCACAGATACGCAGTATTTT.